This TCR beta chain was captured in a study of OX40 agonist ivuxolimab in advanced cancers. General study findings and limits: The investigators did not determine what antigen specificity the expanded peripheral T cells had. Normalized T-cell clonal expansion was also low in a subset of nonresponders. CD8+ T cells averaged more expanded clones than CD4+.

Repertoires were generated with immunoSEQ multiplex PCR, while TCRdb's copy carries only in-frame clones and drops some. The sample lists some 70,000 clones; about 86% were seen once. This CDR3 spans 13 amino acids. Germline CDR1 reads MGHDK; CDR2 reads SYGVNS. V was trimmed by 4 bases and J by 3 bases, leaving 10 bases between them. Comment on this clone: Its target is not known.

The chain employs TRBV25-1 and TRBJ2-7; no clear D. The TCR originated in an adult with an advanced solid tumor such as melanoma, head and neck, liver or kidney cancer. The sample consisted of CD4+ or CD8+ T cells sorted from blood, taken in a trial of the OX40 agonist ivuxolimab. The CDR3 spells CASSATGYYEQYF. The CDR3 coding sequence is TGTGCCAGCAGTGCGACTGGATACTACGAGCAGTACTTC.